What follows is one TCR beta chain and its context. This sample is drawn from a study of T cell responses to AZD1222 COVID-19 vaccine. CDR3 length: 11 amino acids. V shed 4 bases, J shed 10 bases, and the junction held 2 bases outside the gene matches. CDR1 SGDLS and CDR2 YYNGEE come from the germline V gene. The method was immunoSEQ multiplex PCR; TCRdb's version includes in-frame clones alone and lacks a portion of them. Of around 100,000 clones in the sample, around 89% are singletons; the top ten hold approximately 9.1%. The source material was peripheral blood, sampled on day 0 of AZD1222 vaccination. The chain is built from TRBV9 and TRBJ2-1; 7 positions match TRBD2. The TCR sequence derives from an adult in good health. CDR3: CASSWEGEQFF. As DNA, the CDR3 is TGTGCCAGCAGCTGGGAGGGGGAGCAGTTCTTC.